One and the same sample provided the 16 T cell receptor beta chains below, sequenced in a study of CD8 T cells in ankylosing spondylitis. Each CDR3 protein gets one entry after TCRdb re-called the 5' RACE reads with MiXCR. Seen here are around 210,000 distinct CDR3 sequences, 8.2% observed once, and the top ten hold 4% to 5.5%. Material for sequencing was blood, either unsorted or a sorted T cell fraction (not recorded which). These receptors were collected from a female donor with ankylosing spondylitis or in good health (not recorded which).

As to this clonotype: A much larger clonotype is one base distant, so this may be a read error. CDR3 DNA sequence: TGTGTCAGCAGGTCTCTAAGCGGGAGTCAGAATGAGCAGTTCTTC. Protein sequence: CVSRSLSGSQNEQFF. This chain uses TRBV5-5 with TRBJ2-1, with TRBD2 matching over 8 bases. There are 15 residues in the CDR3. CDR1 is SGHKS, CDR2 YYEKEE, per germline (reference sequence).

This clonotype showed up many times. The rearrangement uses TRBV5-1 and TRBJ2-1, with D maybe TRBD1 (5 bases). V dropped 0 bases and J dropped 0 bases, with 19 bases sitting between them. The CDR3 is 19 amino acids. CDR1 and CDR2 from the germline V gene are SGHRS and YFSETQ. The CDR3: CASSLEQGLSFGSYNEQFF. The CDR3 DNA reads as TGCGCCAGCAGCTTGGAGCAGGGTTTGTCTTTCGGCTCCTACAATGAGCAGTTCTTC.

This clonotype was picked up many times. The chain carries TRBV7-2 and TRBJ2-2, with TRBD1 matching over 8 bases. Per germline, CDR1 SGHTA and CDR2 FQGNSA. V shed 10 bases and J 4 bases; nucleotides not matched to a gene: 5. The CDR3 runs to 13 residues. CDR3 sequence reads: CAIWTGLTGELFF. CDR3 bases: TGTGCCATCTGGACAGGGCTCACCGGGGAGCTGTTTTTT.

This clonotype was observed many times. V usage is TRBV10-3 and J usage is TRBJ2-1, with 9 bases that match TRBD2. The V gene end was trimmed by 10 bases and the J gene end by 5 bases; junction bases not matched to a gene: 9. The CDR3 loop spans 14 amino acids. Germline V CDR1 and CDR2: ENHRY, SYGVKD. For the CDR3, the DNA is TGTGCCACCAGCCGACTAGCGGATGACAATGAGCAGTTCTTC. Residues: CATSRLADDNEQFF.

At least ten counts were recorded for this clonotype. The chain has TRBV20-1 and TRBJ1-3; D is perhaps TRBD1 (5 bases). Germline lookup yields CDR1 DFQATT and CDR2 SNEGSKA (reference sequence). CDR3 length equals 16 residues. Trimming left V 2 bases short and J 0 bases short, with 14 bases between. The CDR3 loop is CSARNGTVSSGNTIYF. CDR3 DNA: TGCAGTGCTAGAAACGGGACGGTCAGCTCTGGAAACACCATATATTTT.

This clonotype was detected many times. J is TRBJ1-5 and V is TRBV12-3 or TRBV12-4; a weak D match, TRBD1 (5 bases). The CDR3 is 15 residues long. The V end lost 5 bases, the J end lost 2 bases, and 13 bases lay between the germline ends. The CDR3 loop reads CASSAAGGGNQPQHF. The CDR3 DNA reads TGTGCCAGCAGTGCGGCAGGAGGGGGCAATCAGCCCCAGCATTTT.

This clonotype was counted ten times or more. The chain carries TRBV10-3 and TRBJ2-1; TRBD1 agrees at 7 bases. V trimming: 10 bases; J trimming: 2 bases; junction bases outside the gene matches: 11. This CDR3 has 15 residues. Germline V gene sequence: CDR1 ENHRY, CDR2 SYGVKD. CDR3 nucleotides: TGTGCCACGTCTTCTTACAGGGGTACCTACAATGAGCAGTTCTTC. As protein: CATSSYRGTYNEQFF.

This clonotype appeared many times. This sequence joins TRBV20-1 and TRBJ1-1; D not certain. Germline loops: CDR1 DFQATT, CDR2 SNEGSKA (reference sequence). Trimming pared 5 bases from V and 3 bases from J, leaving 10 bases between. This CDR3 is 12 amino acids long. CDR3 protein: CSAPDGYTEAFF. The DNA for the CDR3 is TGCAGTGCTCCCGACGGGTACACTGAAGCTTTCTTT.

This clonotype was counted at least ten times. This chain connects TRBV5-1 to TRBJ1-2; D remains unclear. V lost 4 bases and J lost 8, with 15 bases in between. CDR3 length: 13 residues. Germline loops: CDR1 SGHRS, CDR2 YFSETQ. The chain's CDR3 is CASSPRNPGGYTF. The CDR3 nucleotides are TGCGCCAGCAGCCCGAGGAACCCGGGAGGCTACACCTTC.

This clonotype was seen ten or more times. This sequence joins TRBV6-1 and TRBJ2-4; 9 bases are shared with TRBD1. The CDR3 has 13 amino acids. Germline CDR1 is MNHNS and CDR2 is SASEGT. V was pared by 8 bases and J by 7 bases, with 6 bases of the junction left unmatched. The CDR3 region has the DNA TGTGCCAGCGGCAGGGACAGGGTTAACATTCAGTACTTC. This sequence encodes CASGRDRVNIQYF.

The rearrangement joins TRBV7-9 to TRBJ1-2; tentatively, D is TRBD1 (5 bases). Looked up from germline, CDR1 is SEHNR and CDR2 is FQNEAQ (reference sequence). This CDR3 has 13 residues. The V end was cut by 5 bases, the J end by 4 bases, with 11 bases between. The CDR3 DNA reads as TGTGCCAGCAGCCCGCAGGGATCCTATGGCTACACCTTC. Protein: CASSPQGSYGYTF.

This clonotype was picked up a small number of times. The chain is built from TRBV15 and TRBJ2-3; TRBD1 agrees at 10 bases. This CDR3 contains 15 residues. The junction had 4 bases not matched to a gene; V was cut back by 4 bases and J by 3 bases. Germline-derived CDR1 and CDR2 are LNHNV and YYDKDF (reference sequence). DNA for the CDR3: TGTGCCACCAGCACGCGGACAGGGGGTACAGATACGCAGTATTTT. This translates into CATSTRTGGTDTQYF.

At least ten counts were recorded for this clonotype. The genes are TRBV5-1 and TRBJ2-3; D not certain. From germline, CDR1 is SGHRS and CDR2 YFSETQ. V was pared by 1 base and J by 7 bases, with 10 bases between. The CDR3 consists of 13 residues. CDR3 region: CASSLSGPNTQYF. The CDR3 coding sequence is TGCGCCAGCAGCTTGAGTGGGCCAAATACGCAGTATTTT.

At least ten counts were recorded for this clonotype. This chain uses TRBV7-8 with TRBJ1-4, with D tentatively TRBD1 (5 bases). The germline V gene encodes CDR1 SGHVS and CDR2 FQNEAQ. The CDR3 runs to 16 residues. V shed 3 bases and J shed 6 bases, with 17 bases lying between them. The CDR3 DNA reads TGTGCCAGCAGCTTTACTTTGGCCGACAGATATGAAAAACTGTTTTTT. Its protein product is CASSFTLADRYEKLFF.

This clonotype showed up many times. The rearrangement joins TRBV6-2 or TRBV6-3 to TRBJ2-7; the D gene is possibly TRBD2 (5 bases). This CDR3 has 13 amino acids. V shed 7 bases and J shed 4 bases, with 14 bases lying between them. Germline assignment: CDR1 MNHEY and CDR2 SVGEGT. The chain's CDR3 is CASTTRGPYEQYF. Written as DNA, the CDR3 is TGTGCCAGCACTACCCGAGGGCCATACGAGCAGTACTTC.

With respect to this clonotype: Since a much larger clone is just one base distant, this may be a read error. The chain couples TRBV7-2 to TRBJ1-2, with a weak D call TRBD1 (5 bases). The germline V and J ends were trimmed by 0 bases and 4 bases, with 9 bases remaining between them. CDR3 size: 14 residues. Germline V gives CDR1 SGHTA, CDR2 FQGNSA. CDR3 sequence reads: CASSLAWDGYGYTF. The CDR3 DNA follows: TGTGCCAGCAGCTTAGCATGGGACGGCTATGGCTACACCTTC.